A selection of T cell receptor beta chains follows, all from one sample in a study of shared clonotypes between healthy human individuals. Only in-frame clones appear in the TCRdb table, and some are missing; sequencing was by immunoSEQ multiplex PCR. The profile covers some 2,000,000 clones, with about 95% appearing a single time and 1% to 1.3% taken by the ten largest. Sequenced input: naive CD8+ T cells sorted from blood. The receptors here all came from a man aged 18 to 35 in good health. Both conserved end residues are part of each CDR3. Each record gives: D gene, clone size, V gene, J gene, CDR3 protein, CDR3 DNA. A D gene is named only where the DNA matches it firmly. Some rows have no size entry. The others give once, few or many, or a class for an expanded clone.

D gene: -; clone size: -; V gene: TRBV18; J gene: TRBJ2-1; CDR3 protein: CASSTMYRQSPSSYNEQFF; CDR3 DNA: TGTGCCAGCTCAACTATGTACCGACAGAGCCCGAGCTCCTACAATGAGCAGTTCTTC
D gene: -; clone size: -; V gene: TRBV9; J gene: TRBJ2-2; CDR3 protein: CASSVELTEITGELFF; CDR3 DNA: TGTGCCAGCAGCGTAGAACTGACCGAGATCACCGGGGAGCTGTTTTTT
D gene: -; clone size: -; V gene: TRBV11-2; J gene: TRBJ2-1; CDR3 protein: CASSLDSTGVEQFF; CDR3 DNA: TGTGCCAGCAGCTTAGATAGTACAGGCGTTGAGCAGTTCTTC
D gene: -; clone size: -; V gene: TRBV27; J gene: TRBJ2-7; CDR3 protein: CASRTSYEQYF; CDR3 DNA: TGTGCCAGCAGAACCTCCTACGAGCAGTACTTC
D gene: -; clone size: -; V gene: TRBV5-5; J gene: TRBJ1-1; CDR3 protein: CASSPGRYTEAFF; CDR3 DNA: TGTGCCAGCAGCCCTGGACGGTACACTGAAGCTTTCTTT
D gene: TRBD2; clone size: -; V gene: TRBV19; J gene: TRBJ2-7; CDR3 protein: CASSKSGRTLYEQYF; CDR3 DNA: TGTGCCAGTAGCAAGAGCGGGAGGACTCTCTACGAGCAGTACTTC
D gene: -; clone size: -; V gene: TRBV28; J gene: TRBJ2-7; CDR3 protein: CASSWGEVEDFYEQYF; CDR3 DNA: TGTGCCAGCAGTTGGGGTGAGGTGGAGGATTTCTACGAGCAGTACTTC
D gene: TRBD2; clone size: -; V gene: TRBV10-1; J gene: TRBJ2-7; CDR3 protein: CASTVAGGRTYEQYF; CDR3 DNA: TGCGCCAGCACCGTAGCGGGAGGGAGAACCTACGAGCAGTACTTC
D gene: -; clone size: -; V gene: TRBV27; J gene: TRBJ1-1; CDR3 protein: CASSFFAGAGTEAFF; CDR3 DNA: TGTGCCAGCAGTTTTTTCGCAGGGGCCGGCACTGAAGCTTTCTTT
D gene: -; clone size: -; V gene: TRBV28; J gene: TRBJ1-3; CDR3 protein: CASSFPGLPYSGNTIYF; CDR3 DNA: TGTGCCAGCAGTTTCCCCGGACTGCCCTACTCTGGAAACACCATATATTTT
D gene: -; clone size: -; V gene: TRBV27; J gene: TRBJ2-6; CDR3 protein: CASSLSVPEALSGANVLTF; CDR3 DNA: TGTGCCAGCAGTTTATCAGTGCCAGAAGCCCTCTCTGGGGCCAACGTCCTGACTTTC
D gene: -; clone size: once; V gene: TRBV11-2; J gene: TRBJ1-3; CDR3 protein: CASSLQGGGGNTIYF; CDR3 DNA: TGTGCCAGCAGCTTACAGGGAGGTGGTGGAAACACCATATATTTT
D gene: -; clone size: -; V gene: TRBV5-1; J gene: TRBJ1-1; CDR3 protein: CASTVVGQTNTEAFF; CDR3 DNA: TGCGCCAGCACCGTTGTGGGGCAGACCAACACTGAAGCTTTCTTT
D gene: -; clone size: -; V gene: TRBV7-8; J gene: TRBJ2-3; CDR3 protein: CASSLGIYYTDTQYF; CDR3 DNA: TGTGCCAGCAGCTTAGGTATCTACTACACAGATACGCAGTATTTT
D gene: -; clone size: -; V gene: TRBV13; J gene: TRBJ2-3; CDR3 protein: CASSLGGPSTDTQYF; CDR3 DNA: TGTGCCAGCAGCTTAGGCGGGCCTAGCACAGATACGCAGTATTTT
D gene: -; clone size: -; V gene: TRBV6-1; J gene: TRBJ2-5; CDR3 protein: CASSTPPGSEDTQYF; CDR3 DNA: TGTGCCAGCAGCACCCCTCCGGGGTCGGAAGATACCCAGTACTTC
D gene: TRBD1; clone size: -; V gene: TRBV6-1; J gene: TRBJ2-2; CDR3 protein: CASSEQDPGQGWFTGELFF; CDR3 DNA: TGTGCCAGCAGTGAACAAGACCCGGGACAGGGGTGGTTCACCGGGGAGCTGTTTTTT
D gene: -; clone size: -; V gene: TRBV7-6; J gene: TRBJ2-7; CDR3 protein: CASSSGRNTYEQYF; CDR3 DNA: TGTGCCAGCAGCTCAGGACGGAATACCTACGAGCAGTACTTC
D gene: TRBD2; clone size: -; V gene: TRBV19; J gene: TRBJ2-1; CDR3 protein: CASSISWEGRNEQFF; CDR3 DNA: TGTGCCAGTAGTATCTCGTGGGAGGGCCGAAATGAGCAGTTCTTC
D gene: -; clone size: -; V gene: TRBV5-1; J gene: TRBJ2-2; CDR3 protein: CASSLDGHYTGELFF; CDR3 DNA: TGCGCCAGCAGCTTGGACGGCCACTACACCGGGGAGCTGTTTTTT
D gene: -; clone size: -; V gene: TRBV7-9; J gene: TRBJ1-1; CDR3 protein: CASSLAAGTEAFF; CDR3 DNA: TGTGCCAGCAGCTTAGCGGCGGGCACTGAAGCTTTCTTT
D gene: -; clone size: -; V gene: TRBV7-9; J gene: TRBJ2-3; CDR3 protein: CASSLVGADTQYF; CDR3 DNA: TGTGCCAGCAGCTTAGTCGGGGCAGATACGCAGTATTTT
D gene: TRBD2; clone size: -; V gene: TRBV7-9; J gene: TRBJ2-5; CDR3 protein: CASSLTGLAGETQYF; CDR3 DNA: TGTGCCAGCAGCTTGACGGGACTAGCGGGAGAGACCCAGTACTTC
D gene: -; clone size: few; V gene: TRBV7-9; J gene: TRBJ2-2; CDR3 protein: CASSPQAANTGELFF; CDR3 DNA: TGTGCCAGCAGCCCACAGGCAGCTAACACCGGGGAGCTGTTTTTT
D gene: TRBD1; clone size: -; V gene: TRBV25-1; J gene: TRBJ2-5; CDR3 protein: CASSVGQQETQYF; CDR3 DNA: TGTGCCAGCAGTGTGGGACAGCAAGAGACCCAGTACTTC
D gene: TRBD2; clone size: -; V gene: TRBV18; J gene: TRBJ2-7; CDR3 protein: CASSPGLAVDEQYF; CDR3 DNA: TGTGCCAGCTCGCCGGGACTAGCGGTCGACGAGCAGTACTTC
D gene: -; clone size: few; V gene: TRBV9; J gene: TRBJ2-7; CDR3 protein: CASSVGPSSYEQYF; CDR3 DNA: TGTGCCAGCAGCGTAGGTCCCAGCTCCTACGAGCAGTACTTC
D gene: TRBD1; clone size: once; V gene: TRBV4-3; J gene: TRBJ2-3; CDR3 protein: CASSQDGDRVTDTQYF; CDR3 DNA: TGCGCCAGCAGCCAAGATGGGGACAGGGTCACAGATACGCAGTATTTT
D gene: -; clone size: -; V gene: TRBV10-1; J gene: TRBJ1-1; CDR3 protein: CASNHTQGTAFF; CDR3 DNA: TGCGCCAGCAATCATACCCAGGGTACGGCTTTCTTT
D gene: TRBD1; clone size: -; V gene: TRBV4-1; J gene: TRBJ2-3; CDR3 protein: CASSQDQGQPLGADTQYF; CDR3 DNA: TGCGCCAGCAGCCAAGACCAGGGACAGCCCCTCGGGGCAGATACGCAGTATTTT
D gene: -; clone size: few; V gene: TRBV7-2; J gene: TRBJ2-7; CDR3 protein: CASSPRRGTDEQYF; CDR3 DNA: TGTGCCAGCAGCCCTCGTCGGGGTACGGACGAGCAGTACTTC
D gene: -; clone size: -; V gene: TRBV5-1; J gene: TRBJ2-3; CDR3 protein: CASSPDDTDTQYF; CDR3 DNA: TGCGCCAGCAGTCCTGACGACACAGATACGCAGTATTTT
D gene: TRBD1; clone size: -; V gene: TRBV28; J gene: TRBJ1-2; CDR3 protein: CASWPDRGLTYGYTF; CDR3 DNA: TGTGCCAGCTGGCCCGACAGGGGGCTCACCTATGGCTACACCTTC
D gene: -; clone size: once; V gene: TRBV27; J gene: TRBJ2-7; CDR3 protein: CASSPIGGASSYEQYF; CDR3 DNA: TGTGCCAGCAGCCCCATTGGGGGGGCGAGCTCCTACGAGCAGTACTTC
D gene: TRBD2; clone size: -; V gene: TRBV29-1; J gene: TRBJ2-7; CDR3 protein: CSVGEFSGRMAEQYF; CDR3 DNA: TGCAGCGTTGGAGAGTTTAGCGGGAGGATGGCCGAGCAGTACTTC
D gene: TRBD2; clone size: -; V gene: TRBV28; J gene: TRBJ2-7; CDR3 protein: CASSRLAVSREQYF; CDR3 DNA: TGTGCCAGCAGCCGACTAGCGGTCTCGAGGGAGCAGTACTTC
D gene: -; clone size: -; V gene: TRBV19; J gene: TRBJ1-1; CDR3 protein: CASSMGRNTEAFF; CDR3 DNA: TGTGCCAGTAGTATGGGGCGGAACACTGAAGCTTTCTTT
D gene: -; clone size: -; V gene: TRBV30; J gene: TRBJ1-1; CDR3 protein: CAWSLDGNTEAFF; CDR3 DNA: TGTGCCTGGAGTTTGGATGGGAACACTGAAGCTTTCTTT
D gene: TRBD2; clone size: -; V gene: TRBV30; J gene: TRBJ2-1; CDR3 protein: CAWSVVLAGGGYNEQFF; CDR3 DNA: TGTGCCTGGAGTGTAGTCCTAGCGGGAGGTGGGTACAATGAGCAGTTCTTC
D gene: TRBD2; clone size: -; V gene: TRBV2; J gene: TRBJ2-7; CDR3 protein: CASRATSGAVYEQYF; CDR3 DNA: TGTGCCAGCAGGGCGACTAGCGGAGCCGTCTACGAGCAGTACTTC
D gene: -; clone size: -; V gene: TRBV28; J gene: TRBJ2-7; CDR3 protein: CASSLGRPYEQYF; CDR3 DNA: TGTGCCAGCAGTTTAGGACGGCCCTACGAGCAGTACTTC
D gene: TRBD1; clone size: -; V gene: TRBV6-1; J gene: TRBJ2-7; CDR3 protein: CASSLDRGGYEQYF; CDR3 DNA: TGTGCCAGCAGCCTTGACAGGGGGGGATACGAGCAGTACTTC
D gene: TRBD2; clone size: few; V gene: TRBV5-4; J gene: TRBJ2-7; CDR3 protein: CASSLSPGGLYF; CDR3 DNA: TGTGCCAGCAGCTTGTCCCCGGGGGGTCTGTACTTC
D gene: -; clone size: -; V gene: TRBV27; J gene: TRBJ2-2; CDR3 protein: CASSLLGPTLNTGELFF; CDR3 DNA: TGTGCCAGCAGTTTATTGGGACCAACTTTGAACACCGGGGAGCTGTTTTTT
D gene: TRBD1; clone size: -; V gene: TRBV27; J gene: TRBJ1-2; CDR3 protein: CASSPGTGHGNYGYTF; CDR3 DNA: TGTGCCAGCAGTCCAGGGACAGGGCATGGAAACTATGGCTACACCTTC
D gene: -; clone size: -; V gene: TRBV2; J gene: TRBJ2-1; CDR3 protein: CALGGFDNEQFF; CDR3 DNA: TGTGCTCTAGGGGGTTTTGATAATGAGCAGTTCTTC
D gene: -; clone size: -; V gene: TRBV6-9; J gene: TRBJ2-7; CDR3 protein: CASKRGGQVLGEQYF; CDR3 DNA: TGTGCCAGTAAAAGGGGGGGACAGGTCCTGGGGGAGCAGTACTTC
D gene: TRBD1; clone size: -; V gene: TRBV13; J gene: TRBJ1-4; CDR3 protein: CASSRTGLVEKLFF; CDR3 DNA: TGTGCCAGCAGTAGGACAGGGTTGGTAGAAAAACTGTTTTTT
D gene: -; clone size: -; V gene: TRBV9; J gene: TRBJ2-7; CDR3 protein: CASSVGTGISYEQYF; CDR3 DNA: TGTGCCAGCAGCGTCGGGACTGGAATATCCTACGAGCAGTACTTC
D gene: TRBD2; clone size: -; V gene: TRBV28; J gene: TRBJ2-7; CDR3 protein: CASSGGNEQYF; CDR3 DNA: TGTGCCAGCAGCGGGGGGAACGAGCAGTACTTC
D gene: TRBD2; clone size: -; V gene: TRBV10-3; J gene: TRBJ2-5; CDR3 protein: CAISESTRGSGETQYF; CDR3 DNA: TGTGCCATCAGTGAGTCGACTCGCGGGAGCGGAGAGACCCAGTACTTC
D gene: -; clone size: -; V gene: TRBV5-1; J gene: TRBJ2-5; CDR3 protein: CASRGLETQYF; CDR3 DNA: TGCGCCAGCAGGGGTTTAGAGACCCAGTACTTC